One and the same sample provided the 15 T cell receptor beta chains below, sequenced in a study of HIV-infected patients and healthy controls. No cell fractionation was done, so the repertoire covers all unsorted peripheral blood T cells. Reverse transcription used around 500 ng RNA and constant-region primers for alpha and beta. Alpha and beta chain libraries were made separately by chain-specific third strand synthesis with multiplexing indices. Via MiXCR, TCRdb re-called the 5' RACE reads, giving one row per CDR3 protein. The profile covers 15,000 to 20,000 distinct CDR3 sequences, with 8% to 10% appearing a single time and 2% to 3% taken by the ten largest. The sample was blood. The receptors come from an adult in good health.

By frequency in the sample, this clonotype is medium-sized (0.01 to 0.1%). The V gene is TRBV11-2, the J gene TRBJ1-3, with 7 bases that match TRBD1. Germline CDR1 is SGHAT and CDR2 is FQNNGV. The length of the CDR3 is 16 residues. Trimming at V came to 4 bases and at J to 5 bases, leaving 11 bases not matched to a gene. The CDR3 loop is CASSSTGASSRNTIYF. CDR3 nucleotides: TGTGCCAGCAGCTCCACAGGGGCGAGCTCCCGAAACACCATATATTTT.

This clonotype was observed many times. The rearrangement uses TRBV7-2 and TRBJ2-7; a possible D gene is TRBD1 (5 bases). The CDR3 has 14 residues. Trimming took off 5 bases at V and 7 bases at J, with 18 bases between the two ends. The germline gives CDR1 SGHTA, CDR2 FQGNSA. The DNA of the CDR3 is TGTGCCAGCAGCCCCCTCAGGGCCGCTGGAGAGCAGTACTTC. It is translated as CASSPLRAAGEQYF.

By its share, this clonotype is medium-sized. V is TRBV28 and J is TRBJ1-4; tentative D call: TRBD1 (5 bases). The V end lost 3 bases, the J end lost 8 bases, and 10 bases lay between the germline ends. The CDR3 consists of 13 residues. The germline CDR1 and CDR2 sequences are MDHEN and SYDVKM. Written as DNA, the CDR3 is TGTGCCAGCAGTTTCCCCGGGGCGGAAAAACTGTTTTTT. It encodes CASSFPGAEKLFF.

This clonotype was counted only a few times. The chain carries TRBV19 and TRBJ1-5; possible D gene TRBD1, 6 bases. CDR1 LNHDA and CDR2 SQIVND come from the germline V gene (reference sequence). Deletions cut 3 bases from V and 3 bases from J, with 12 bases between. CDR3 length equals 15 residues. CDR3 in amino acids: CASSMGGPLNQPQHF. CDR3 bases: TGTGCCAGTAGTATGGGGGGCCCGCTCAATCAGCCCCAGCATTTT.

This clonotype was seen at least ten times. The chain uses TRBV7-2 and TRBJ1-3, with D tentatively TRBD1 (5 bases). Germline CDR1 reads SGHTA; CDR2 reads FQGNSA. V lost 1 base, J lost 2 bases, and 9 bases lay in between. This CDR3 has 15 residues. The CDR3 region is CASSLVAGAGNTIYF. Written as DNA, the CDR3 is TGTGCCAGCAGCTTAGTGGCGGGGGCTGGAAACACCATATATTTT.

This clonotype occurred many times. The chain couples TRBV6-5 to TRBJ2-3; no firm D call. The germline V gene has CDR1 MNHEY and CDR2 SVGAGI. This CDR3 has 14 amino acids. The V end was cut by 7 bases, the J end by 2 bases, with 13 bases between. The CDR3 region has the DNA TGTGCCAGCAAGGTGACGATTTACACAGATACGCAGTATTTT. This gives the protein CASKVTIYTDTQYF.

This clonotype came up a few times. V usage is TRBV6-1 and J usage is TRBJ2-1; a possible D gene is TRBD2 (6 bases). CDR3 length: 15 residues. Per the germline V gene, CDR1 is MNHNS and CDR2 is SASEGT. Trimming took 10 bases from V and 3 from J, leaving 19 bases between them. The CDR3 region has the DNA TGTGCCACCGATGCGATGGCGGGAAACTACAATGAGCAGTTCTTC. Translation gives CATDAMAGNYNEQFF.

The rearrangement uses TRBV18 and TRBJ1-5; TRBD1 might be the D (5 bases). The germline V gene has CDR1 KGHSH and CDR2 LQKENI. CDR3 size: 13 residues. The V and J ends lost 6 bases and 2 bases respectively, with 8 bases between them. CDR3 DNA: TGTGCCAGCTCCCGAGGGGGCAATCAGCCCCAGCATTTT. Protein: CASSRGGNQPQHF.

This clonotype was seen many times. The J gene is TRBJ1-4, the V gene TRBV7-2; D is ambiguous. Germline loops: CDR1 SGHTA, CDR2 FQGNSA. V lost 1 base, J lost 0 bases, and 6 bases lay in between. The CDR3 is made up of 15 amino acids. In nucleotides, the CDR3 is TGTGCCAGCAGCTTAGACATCTCAACTAATGAAAAACTGTTTTTT. As protein: CASSLDISTNEKLFF.

This clonotype was found many times. The chain links TRBV3-1 to TRBJ1-1; 9 positions agree with TRBD1. This CDR3 spans 15 amino acids. V gave up 5 bases and J gave up 7 bases; unmatched junction bases: 11. CDR1 and CDR2 (germline): LGHDT, YNNKEL (reference sequence). This CDR3 is CASSYQLTGGGEAFF. The CDR3 nucleotides read TGTGCCAGCAGCTATCAACTAACAGGGGGCGGTGAAGCTTTCTTT.

This clonotype showed up many times. The gene calls are TRBV7-6 and TRBJ2-7; a possible D gene is TRBD1 (6 bases). The V end was cut by 3 bases, the J end by 5 bases, with 14 bases between. There are 14 residues in the CDR3. The V gene's germline CDR1 is SGHVS and CDR2 FNYEAQ. The CDR3, as DNA: TGTGCCAGCAGCTTCGGGCAGGGGTGGGACGAGCAGTACTTC. Translated, it gives CASSFGQGWDEQYF.

This clonotype has at least ten counts. V usage is TRBV5-1 and J usage is TRBJ2-5, with a tentative D call TRBD1 (6 bases). CDR1 is SGHRS, CDR2 YFSETQ, per germline. Trimming left V 4 bases short and J 2 bases short, with 12 bases between. The CDR3 contains 14 residues. The CDR3 sequence: CASSPGTTQETQYF. In nucleotides, the CDR3 is TGCGCCAGCAGCCCCGGGACAACTCAAGAGACCCAGTACTTC.

Many counts were recorded for this clonotype. Here the CDR3 reads CSARGTSGDSYEQYF. CDR3 DNA: TGCAGTGCCAGGGGGACTAGCGGGGATTCCTACGAGCAGTACTTC. The J gene is TRBJ2-7, the V gene TRBV20-1; 13 nucleotides match TRBD2. The germline CDR1 and CDR2 sequences are DFQATT and SNEGSKA (reference sequence). The CDR3 runs 15 residues. The trim removed 6 bases at V and 1 base at J, leaving 6 bases unmatched.

Ten or more counts support this clonotype. The chain employs TRBV4-1 and TRBJ1-2; D may be TRBD1 (5 bases). Trimming took 3 bases from V and 4 from J, leaving 18 bases between them. Per germline, CDR1 MGHRA and CDR2 YSYEKL. This CDR3 has 16 amino acids. CDR3 sequence: CASSQALGPLLYGYTF. For the CDR3, the DNA is TGCGCCAGCAGCCAGGCACTGGGGCCATTGCTCTATGGCTACACCTTC.

The rearrangement joins TRBV7-9 to TRBJ2-7, with TRBD1 as a possible D gene (6 bases). The V and J ends lost 4 bases and 7 bases respectively, with 17 bases between them. Germline assignment: CDR1 SEHNR and CDR2 FQNEAQ (reference sequence). This CDR3 comprises 14 residues. The CDR3 loop reads CASSSGTFREEQYF. Written as DNA, the CDR3 is TGTGCCAGCAGCTCCGGGACATTTAGGGAGGAGCAGTACTTC.